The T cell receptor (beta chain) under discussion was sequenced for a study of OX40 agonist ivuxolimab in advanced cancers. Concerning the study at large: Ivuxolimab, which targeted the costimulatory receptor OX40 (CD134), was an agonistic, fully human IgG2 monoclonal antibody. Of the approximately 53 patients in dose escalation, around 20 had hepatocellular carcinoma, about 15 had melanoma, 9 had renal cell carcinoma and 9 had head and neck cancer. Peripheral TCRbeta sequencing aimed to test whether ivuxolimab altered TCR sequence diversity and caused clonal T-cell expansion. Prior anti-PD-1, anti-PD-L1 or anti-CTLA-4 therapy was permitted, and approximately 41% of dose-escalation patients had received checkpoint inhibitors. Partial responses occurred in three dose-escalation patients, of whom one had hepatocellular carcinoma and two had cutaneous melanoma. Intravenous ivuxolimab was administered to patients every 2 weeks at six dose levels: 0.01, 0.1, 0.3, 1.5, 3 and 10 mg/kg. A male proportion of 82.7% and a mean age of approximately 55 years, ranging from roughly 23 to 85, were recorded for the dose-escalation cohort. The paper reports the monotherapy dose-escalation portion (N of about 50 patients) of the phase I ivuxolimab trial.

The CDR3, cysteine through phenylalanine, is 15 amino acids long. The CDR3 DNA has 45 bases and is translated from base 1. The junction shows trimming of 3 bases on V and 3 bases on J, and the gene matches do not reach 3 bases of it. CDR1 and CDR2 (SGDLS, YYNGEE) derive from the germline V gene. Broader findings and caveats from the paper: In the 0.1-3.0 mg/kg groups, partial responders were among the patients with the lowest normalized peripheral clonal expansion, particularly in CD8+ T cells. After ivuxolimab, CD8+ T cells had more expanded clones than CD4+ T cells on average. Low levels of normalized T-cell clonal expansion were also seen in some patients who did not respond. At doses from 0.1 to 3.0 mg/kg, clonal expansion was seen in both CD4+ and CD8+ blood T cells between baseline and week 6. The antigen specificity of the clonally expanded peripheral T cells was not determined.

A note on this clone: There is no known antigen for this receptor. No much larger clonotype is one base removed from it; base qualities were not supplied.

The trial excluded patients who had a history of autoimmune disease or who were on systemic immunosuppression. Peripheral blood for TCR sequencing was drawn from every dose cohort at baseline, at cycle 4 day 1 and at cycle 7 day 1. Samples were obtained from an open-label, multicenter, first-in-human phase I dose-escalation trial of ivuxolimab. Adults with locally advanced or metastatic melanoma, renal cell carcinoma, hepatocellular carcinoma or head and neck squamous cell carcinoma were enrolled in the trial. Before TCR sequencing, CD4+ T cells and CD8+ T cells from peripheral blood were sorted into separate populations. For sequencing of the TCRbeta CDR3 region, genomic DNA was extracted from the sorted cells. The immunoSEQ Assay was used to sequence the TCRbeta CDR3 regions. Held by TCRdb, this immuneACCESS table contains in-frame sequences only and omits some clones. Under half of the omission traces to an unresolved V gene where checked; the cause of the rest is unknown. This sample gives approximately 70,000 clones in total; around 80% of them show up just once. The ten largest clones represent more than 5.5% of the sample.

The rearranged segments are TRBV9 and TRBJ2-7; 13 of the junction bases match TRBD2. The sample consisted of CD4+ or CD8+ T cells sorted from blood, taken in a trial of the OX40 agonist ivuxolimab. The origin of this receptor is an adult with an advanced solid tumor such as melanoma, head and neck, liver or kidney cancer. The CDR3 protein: CASSGGTSGDYEQYF. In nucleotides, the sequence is TGTGCCAGCAGCGGAGGGACTAGCGGGGACTACGAGCAGTACTTC.